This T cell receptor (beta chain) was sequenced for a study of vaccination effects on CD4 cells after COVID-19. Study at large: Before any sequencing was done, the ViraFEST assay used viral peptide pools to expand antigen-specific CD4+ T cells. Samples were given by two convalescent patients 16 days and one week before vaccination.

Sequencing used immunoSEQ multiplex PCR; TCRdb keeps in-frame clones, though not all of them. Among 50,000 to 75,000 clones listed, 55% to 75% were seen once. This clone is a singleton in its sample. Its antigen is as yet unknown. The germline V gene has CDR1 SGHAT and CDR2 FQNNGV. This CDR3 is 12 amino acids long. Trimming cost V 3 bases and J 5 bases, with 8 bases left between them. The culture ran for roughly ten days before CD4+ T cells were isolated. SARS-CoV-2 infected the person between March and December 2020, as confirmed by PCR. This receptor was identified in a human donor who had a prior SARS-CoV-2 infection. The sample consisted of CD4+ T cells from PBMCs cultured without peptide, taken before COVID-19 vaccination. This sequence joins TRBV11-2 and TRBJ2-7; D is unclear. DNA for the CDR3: TGTGCCAGCAGCTTTGGGGAACACGAGCAGTACTTC. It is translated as CASSFGEHEQYF.